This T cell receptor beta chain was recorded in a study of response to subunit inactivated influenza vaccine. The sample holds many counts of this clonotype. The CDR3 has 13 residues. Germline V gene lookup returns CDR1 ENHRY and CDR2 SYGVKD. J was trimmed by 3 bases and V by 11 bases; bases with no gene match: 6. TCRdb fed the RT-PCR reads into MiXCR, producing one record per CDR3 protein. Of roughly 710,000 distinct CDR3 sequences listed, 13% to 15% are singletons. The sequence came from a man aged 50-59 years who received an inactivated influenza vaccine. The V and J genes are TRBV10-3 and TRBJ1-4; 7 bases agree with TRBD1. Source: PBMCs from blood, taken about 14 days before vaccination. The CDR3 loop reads CASRGGPNEKLFF. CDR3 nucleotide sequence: TGTGCCTCCAGGGGGGGACCTAATGAAAAACTGTTTTTT.